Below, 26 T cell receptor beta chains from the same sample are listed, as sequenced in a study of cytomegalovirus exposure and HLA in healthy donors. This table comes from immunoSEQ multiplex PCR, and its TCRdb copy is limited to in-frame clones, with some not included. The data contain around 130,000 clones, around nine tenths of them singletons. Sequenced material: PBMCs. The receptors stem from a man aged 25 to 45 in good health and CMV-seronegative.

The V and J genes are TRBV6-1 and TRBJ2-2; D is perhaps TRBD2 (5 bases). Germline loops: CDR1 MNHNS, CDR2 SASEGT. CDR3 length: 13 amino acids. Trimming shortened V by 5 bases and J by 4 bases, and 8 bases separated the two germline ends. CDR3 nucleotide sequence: TGTGCCAGCAGTCCGGGGTTCACCGGGGAGCTGTTTTTT. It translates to CASSPGFTGELFF.

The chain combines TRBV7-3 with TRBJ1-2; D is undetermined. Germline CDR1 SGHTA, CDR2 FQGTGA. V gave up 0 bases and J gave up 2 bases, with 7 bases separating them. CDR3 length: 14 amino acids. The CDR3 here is CASSLTTENYGYTF. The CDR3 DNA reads TGTGCCAGCAGCTTAACGACGGAGAACTATGGCTACACCTTC.

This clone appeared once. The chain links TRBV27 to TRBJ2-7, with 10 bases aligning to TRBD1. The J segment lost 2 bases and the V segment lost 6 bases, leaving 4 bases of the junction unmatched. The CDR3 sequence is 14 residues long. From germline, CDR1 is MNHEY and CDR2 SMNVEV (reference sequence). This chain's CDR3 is CASSGTGAPYEQYF. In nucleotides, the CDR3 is TGTGCCAGCAGCGGGACAGGGGCCCCCTACGAGCAGTACTTC.

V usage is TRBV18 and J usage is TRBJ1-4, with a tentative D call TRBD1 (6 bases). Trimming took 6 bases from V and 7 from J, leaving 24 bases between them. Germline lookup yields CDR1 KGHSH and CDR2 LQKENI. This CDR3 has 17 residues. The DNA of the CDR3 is TGTGCCAGCTCCTTCATGACCTGGAGGGGGGGCGTTGAAAAACTGTTTTTT. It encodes CASSFMTWRGGVEKLFF.

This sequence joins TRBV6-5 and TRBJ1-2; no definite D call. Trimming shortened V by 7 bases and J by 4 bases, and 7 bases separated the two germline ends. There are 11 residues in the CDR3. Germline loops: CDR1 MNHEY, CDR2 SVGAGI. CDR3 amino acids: CASNSGYGYTF. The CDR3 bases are TGTGCCAGCAATAGCGGCTATGGCTACACCTTC.

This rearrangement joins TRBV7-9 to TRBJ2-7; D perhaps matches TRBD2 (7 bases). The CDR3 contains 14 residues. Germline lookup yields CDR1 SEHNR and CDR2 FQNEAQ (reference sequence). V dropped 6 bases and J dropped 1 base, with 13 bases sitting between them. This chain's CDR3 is CASSREGVSYEQYF. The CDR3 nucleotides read TGTGCCAGCAGTAGGGAGGGGGTTTCCTACGAGCAGTACTTC.

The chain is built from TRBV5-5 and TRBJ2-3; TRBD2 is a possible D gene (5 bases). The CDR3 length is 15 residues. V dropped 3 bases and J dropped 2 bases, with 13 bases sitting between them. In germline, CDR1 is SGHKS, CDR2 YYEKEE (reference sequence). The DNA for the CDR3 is TGTGCCAGCAGCTGGACCGGACTTTTCACAGATACGCAGTATTTT. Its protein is CASSWTGLFTDTQYF.

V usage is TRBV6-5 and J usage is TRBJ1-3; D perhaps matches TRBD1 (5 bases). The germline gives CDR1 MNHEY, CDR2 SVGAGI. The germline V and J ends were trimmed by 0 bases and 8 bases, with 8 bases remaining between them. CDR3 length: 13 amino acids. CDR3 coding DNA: TGTGCCAGCAGTTACTCTTCAGGGCACACCATATATTTT. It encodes CASSYSSGHTIYF.

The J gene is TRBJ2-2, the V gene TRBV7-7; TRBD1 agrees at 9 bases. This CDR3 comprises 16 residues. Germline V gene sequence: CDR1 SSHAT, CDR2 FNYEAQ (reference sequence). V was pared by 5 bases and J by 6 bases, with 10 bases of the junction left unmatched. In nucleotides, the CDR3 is TGTGCCAGCAGCCTGGGACAGGGAGGCGGGTCCGGGGAGCTGTTTTTT. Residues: CASSLGQGGGSGELFF.

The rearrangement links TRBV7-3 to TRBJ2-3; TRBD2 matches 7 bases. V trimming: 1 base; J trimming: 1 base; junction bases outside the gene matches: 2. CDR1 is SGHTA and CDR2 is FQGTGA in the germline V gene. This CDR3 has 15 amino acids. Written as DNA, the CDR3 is TGTGCCAGCAGCTTAATGGCGGGGGGCACAGATACGCAGTATTTT. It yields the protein CASSLMAGGTDTQYF.

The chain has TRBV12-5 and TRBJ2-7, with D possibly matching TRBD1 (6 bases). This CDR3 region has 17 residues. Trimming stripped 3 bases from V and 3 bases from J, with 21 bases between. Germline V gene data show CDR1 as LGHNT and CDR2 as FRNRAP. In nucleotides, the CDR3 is TGTGCTAGTGGTTTTCCAGAAGGGACACTAGGAGACTACGAGCAGTACTTC. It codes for CASGFPEGTLGDYEQYF.

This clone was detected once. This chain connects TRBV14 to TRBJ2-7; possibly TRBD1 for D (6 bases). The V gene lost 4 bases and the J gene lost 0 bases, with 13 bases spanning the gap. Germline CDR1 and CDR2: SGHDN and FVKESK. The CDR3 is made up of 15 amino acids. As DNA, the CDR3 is TGTGCCAGCAGCCCACAGGGTAGGGGCTCCTACGAGCAGTACTTC. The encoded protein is CASSPQGRGSYEQYF.

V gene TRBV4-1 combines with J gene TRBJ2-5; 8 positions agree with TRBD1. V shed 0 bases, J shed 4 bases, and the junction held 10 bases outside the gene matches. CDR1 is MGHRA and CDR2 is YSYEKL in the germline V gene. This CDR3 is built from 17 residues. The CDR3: CASSQERQGASGETQYF. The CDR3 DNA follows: TGCGCCAGCAGCCAAGAGAGGCAGGGGGCATCTGGAGAGACCCAGTACTTC.

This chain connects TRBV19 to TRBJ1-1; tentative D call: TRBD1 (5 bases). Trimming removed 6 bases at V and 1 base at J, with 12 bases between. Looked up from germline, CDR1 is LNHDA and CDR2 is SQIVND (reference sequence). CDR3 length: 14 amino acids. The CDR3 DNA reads TGTGCCAGTAGCTTCGGCGGGGGGAACACTGAAGCTTTCTTT. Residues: CASSFGGGNTEAFF. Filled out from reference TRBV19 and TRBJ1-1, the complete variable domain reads DGGITQSPKYLFRKEGQNVTLSCEQNLNHDAMYWYRQDPGQGLRLIYYSQIVNDFQKGDIAEGYSVSREKKESFPLTVTSAQKNPTAFYLCASSFGGGNTEAFFGQGTRLTVV.

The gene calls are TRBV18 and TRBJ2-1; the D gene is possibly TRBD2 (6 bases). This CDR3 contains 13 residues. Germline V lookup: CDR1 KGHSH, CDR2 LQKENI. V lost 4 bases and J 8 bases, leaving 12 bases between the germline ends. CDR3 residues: CASSQDSGDEQFF. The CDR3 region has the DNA TGTGCCAGCTCACAGGATAGCGGTGATGAGCAGTTCTTC.

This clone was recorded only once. The CDR3 nucleotides read TGCGCCACCATGTCCGGGACTAGCTCCTACAATGAGCAGTTCTTC. As protein: CATMSGTSSYNEQFF. The rearrangement joins TRBV5-1 to TRBJ2-1, with 8 nucleotides matching TRBD2. Germline CDR1 reads SGHRS; CDR2 reads YFSETQ. V lost 9 bases, J lost 0 bases, and 8 bases stayed unmatched. CDR3 length equals 15 residues.

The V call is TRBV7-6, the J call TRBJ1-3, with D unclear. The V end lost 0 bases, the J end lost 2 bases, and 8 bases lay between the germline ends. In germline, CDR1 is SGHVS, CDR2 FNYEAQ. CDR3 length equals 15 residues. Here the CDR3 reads CASSLAPGPGNTIYF. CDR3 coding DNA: TGTGCCAGCAGCTTAGCGCCTGGCCCTGGAAACACCATATATTTT.

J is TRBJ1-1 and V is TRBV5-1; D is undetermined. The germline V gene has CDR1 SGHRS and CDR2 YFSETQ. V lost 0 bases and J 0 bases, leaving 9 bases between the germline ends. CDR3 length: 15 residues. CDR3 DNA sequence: TGCGCCAGCAGCTTGGTTCCCAGTATGAACACTGAAGCTTTCTTT. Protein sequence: CASSLVPSMNTEAFF.

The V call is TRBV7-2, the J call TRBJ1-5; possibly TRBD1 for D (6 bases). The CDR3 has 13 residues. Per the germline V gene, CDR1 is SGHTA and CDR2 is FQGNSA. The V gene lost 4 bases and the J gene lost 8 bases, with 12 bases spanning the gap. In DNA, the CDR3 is TGTGCCAGCAGCTCGACAGGTGGTGAGCCCCAGCATTTT. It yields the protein CASSSTGGEPQHF.

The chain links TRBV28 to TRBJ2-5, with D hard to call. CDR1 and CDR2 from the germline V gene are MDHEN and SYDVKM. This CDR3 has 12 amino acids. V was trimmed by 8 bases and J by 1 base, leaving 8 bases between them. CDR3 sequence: CASSRIQETQYF. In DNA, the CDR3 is TGTGCCAGCTCCAGAATCCAAGAGACCCAGTACTTC.

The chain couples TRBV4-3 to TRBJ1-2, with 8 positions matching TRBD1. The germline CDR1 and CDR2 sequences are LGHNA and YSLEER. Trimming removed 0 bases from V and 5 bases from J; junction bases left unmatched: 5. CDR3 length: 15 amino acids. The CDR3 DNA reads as TGCGCCAGCAGCCAAGAACAGGGGGTGTGGTATGGCTACACCTTC. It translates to CASSQEQGVWYGYTF.

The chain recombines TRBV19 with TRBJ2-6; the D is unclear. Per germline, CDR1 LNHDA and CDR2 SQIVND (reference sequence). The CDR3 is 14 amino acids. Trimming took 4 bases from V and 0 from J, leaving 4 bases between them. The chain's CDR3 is CASSTGSGANVLTF. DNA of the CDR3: TGTGCCAGTAGTACAGGCTCTGGGGCCAACGTCCTGACTTTC.

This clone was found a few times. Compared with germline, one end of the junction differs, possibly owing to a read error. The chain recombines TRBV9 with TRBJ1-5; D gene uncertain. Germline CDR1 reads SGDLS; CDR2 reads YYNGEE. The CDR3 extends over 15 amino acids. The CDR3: CASSVDGSSYQPQHF. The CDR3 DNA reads TGTGCCAGCAGCGTAGATGGAAGTAGCTATCAGCCCCAGCATTTT.

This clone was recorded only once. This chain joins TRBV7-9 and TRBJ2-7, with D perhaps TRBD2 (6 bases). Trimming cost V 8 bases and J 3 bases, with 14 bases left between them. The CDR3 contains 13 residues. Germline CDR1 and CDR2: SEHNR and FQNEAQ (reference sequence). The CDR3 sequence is CASRGSGDYEQYF. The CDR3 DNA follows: TGTGCCAGCCGGGGGAGCGGTGACTACGAGCAGTACTTC. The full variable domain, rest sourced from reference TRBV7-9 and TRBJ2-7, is DTGVSQNPRHKITKRGQNVTFRCDPISEHNRLYWYRQTLGQGPEFLTYFQNEAQLEKSRLLSDRFSAERPKGSFSTLEIQRTEQGDSAMYLCASRGSGDYEQYFGPGTRLTVT.

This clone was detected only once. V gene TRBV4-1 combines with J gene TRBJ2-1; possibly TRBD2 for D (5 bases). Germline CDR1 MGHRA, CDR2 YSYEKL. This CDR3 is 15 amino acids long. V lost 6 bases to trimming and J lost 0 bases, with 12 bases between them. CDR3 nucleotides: TGCGCCAGCAGATTGGACTCAAGCTCCTACAATGAGCAGTTCTTC. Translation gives CASRLDSSSYNEQFF.

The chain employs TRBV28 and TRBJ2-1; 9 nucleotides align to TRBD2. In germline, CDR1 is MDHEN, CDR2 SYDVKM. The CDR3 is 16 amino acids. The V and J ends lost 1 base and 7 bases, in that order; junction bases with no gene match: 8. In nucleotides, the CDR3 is TGTGCCAGCAGTTTATATGGCGGGGGGGCTGGAAATGAGCAGTTCTTC. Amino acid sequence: CASSLYGGGAGNEQFF.